This T cell receptor beta chain was obtained from a study of shared clonotypes between healthy human individuals. In this sample, this clone turned up once. It was 150 to 250 ng DNA, around 33,000 T cell genomes, that sorted-subset replicate PCRs used. The assay was immunoSEQ multiplex PCR, and TCRdb's table has in-frame clones only and misses some. The sample records millions of clones, 90% to 95% being singletons. The germline V gene encodes CDR1 SGHRS and CDR2 YFSETQ. This CDR3 has 14 residues. Trimming took off 6 bases at V and 3 bases at J, with 15 bases between the two ends. The chain couples TRBV5-1 to TRBJ1-1; D is unclear. This TCR came from a man younger than 35 in good health. Some clones in this sample may be carry-over from other donors' samples. Sequenced input: naive CD4+ T cells from PBMCs. The subset was: CD45RA+ positively selected. The CDR3 is CASNPTSRDTEAFF. The CDR3 coding sequence is TGCGCCAGCAACCCGACCTCAAGGGACACTGAAGCTTTCTTT.